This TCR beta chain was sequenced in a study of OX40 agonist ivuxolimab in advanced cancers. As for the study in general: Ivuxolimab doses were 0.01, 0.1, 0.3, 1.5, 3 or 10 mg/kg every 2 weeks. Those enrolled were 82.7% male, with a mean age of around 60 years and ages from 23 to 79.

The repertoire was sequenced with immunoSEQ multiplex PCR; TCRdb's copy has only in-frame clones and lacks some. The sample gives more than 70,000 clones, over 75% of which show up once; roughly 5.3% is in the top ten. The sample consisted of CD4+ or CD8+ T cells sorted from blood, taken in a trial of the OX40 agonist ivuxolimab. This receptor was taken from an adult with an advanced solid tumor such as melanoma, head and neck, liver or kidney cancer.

CDR3 loop: CASSSDSTNEKLFF. The CDR3 nucleotides are TGCGCCAGCAGCTCAGACTCAACTAATGAAAAACTGTTTTTT. The rearrangement links TRBV5-1 to TRBJ1-4; D call uncertain. Deletions cut 3 bases from V and 0 bases from J, with 6 bases between. CDR3 length equals 14 residues. Germline lookup yields CDR1 SGHRS and CDR2 YFSETQ.